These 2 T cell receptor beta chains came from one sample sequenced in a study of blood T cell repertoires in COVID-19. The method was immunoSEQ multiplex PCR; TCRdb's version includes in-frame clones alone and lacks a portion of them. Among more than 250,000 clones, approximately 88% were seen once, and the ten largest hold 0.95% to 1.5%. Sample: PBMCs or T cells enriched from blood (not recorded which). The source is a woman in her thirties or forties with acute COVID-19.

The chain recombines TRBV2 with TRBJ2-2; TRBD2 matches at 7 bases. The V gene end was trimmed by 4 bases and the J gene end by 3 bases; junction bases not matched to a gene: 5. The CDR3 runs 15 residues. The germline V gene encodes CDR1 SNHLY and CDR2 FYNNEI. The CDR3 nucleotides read TGTGCCAGCAGTGTGAGAGCGGGACACACCGGGGAGCTGTTTTTT. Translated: CASSVRAGHTGELFF.

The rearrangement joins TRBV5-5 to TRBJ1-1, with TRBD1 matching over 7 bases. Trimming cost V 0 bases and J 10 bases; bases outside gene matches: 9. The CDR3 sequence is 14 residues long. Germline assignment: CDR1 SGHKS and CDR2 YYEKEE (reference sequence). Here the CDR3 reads CASSLGAGGDRAFF. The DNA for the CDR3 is TGTGCCAGCAGCTTGGGGGCAGGGGGTGATCGAGCTTTCTTT.